Only a few counts were recorded for the clone carrying this T cell receptor (beta chain). The method was immunoSEQ multiplex PCR; TCRdb's version includes in-frame clones alone and lacks a portion of them. Here the sample spans around 180,000 clones, 91% being singletons. This record belongs to a study of control samples from healthy donors and cancer patients. J gave up 2 bases and V 4 bases, and 2 bases lay outside the gene matches. CDR1 is LGHDT, CDR2 YNNKEL, per germline (reference sequence). CDR3 length: 14 amino acids. The chain is built from TRBV3-1 (or the pseudogene TRBV3-2) and TRBJ2-3; 8 nucleotides match TRBD2. The source material was blood. The sequence was obtained from a woman in her forties in good health. The DNA of the CDR3 is TGTGCCAGCAGCCTAGCGGGGAACACAGATACGCAGTATTTT. The encoded protein is CASSLAGNTDTQYF.